This record covers a single TCR beta chain. Its antigen is unknown. Clones were sequenced by immunoSEQ multiplex PCR, and TCRdb holds only the in-frame ones, with some missing. Among some 22,000 clones listed, 70% to 80% were seen once. This specimen comes from a study of CD4 T cells in relation to SARS-CoV-2 and coronaviruses. Study in general: PBMCs were cultured with antigen for about eleven days before TCR beta sequencing. General observations from the study: SARS-CoV-2-driven expansion was significantly weaker in crossreactive than monoreactive clones. No crossreactivity against non-spike viral proteins was tested here.

The V segment lost 6 bases and the J segment 6 bases; nucleotides outside the gene matches: 6. The germline V gene encodes CDR1 SGHTA and CDR2 FQGNSA. The CDR3 is 14 amino acids. CD4+ T cells from unexposed donors were obtained before the COVID-19 pandemic (2011-2018). CD4+ T cells were isolated from the cells after 10 days of culture. Testing used SARS-CoV-2 S/N and four cold-coronavirus spikes on unexposed-donor CD4+ T cells, cells permitting. This receptor was identified in a human donor in good health. The chain is built from TRBV7-2 and TRBJ2-1; 9 bases match TRBD2. The sample was CD4+ T cells from PBMCs, cultured in vitro. The CDR3 region has the DNA TGTGCCAGCAGTACCAGCGGGGGGAGCAATGAGCAGTTCTTC. Its protein product is CASSTSGGSNEQFF.